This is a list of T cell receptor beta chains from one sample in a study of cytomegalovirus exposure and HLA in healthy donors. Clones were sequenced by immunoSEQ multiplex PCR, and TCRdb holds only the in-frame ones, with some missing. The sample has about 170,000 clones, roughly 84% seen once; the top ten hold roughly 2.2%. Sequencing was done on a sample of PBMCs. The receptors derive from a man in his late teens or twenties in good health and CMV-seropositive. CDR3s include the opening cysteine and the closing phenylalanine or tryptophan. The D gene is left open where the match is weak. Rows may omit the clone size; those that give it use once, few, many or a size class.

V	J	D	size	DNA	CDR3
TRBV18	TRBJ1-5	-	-	TGTGCCAGCTCCCTGCGGAAAGAGGTGAGCAATCAGCCCCAGCATTTT	CASSLRKEVSNQPQHF
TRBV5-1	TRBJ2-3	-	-	TGCGCCAGCACAAAGCAGGTTTGGGGCACAGATACGCAGTATTTT	CASTKQVWGTDTQYF
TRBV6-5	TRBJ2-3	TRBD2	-	TGTGCCAGCAGTTCTAGCGGGGGGGCCATAAATACGCAGTATTTT	CASSSSGGAINTQYF
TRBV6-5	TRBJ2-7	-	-	TGTGCCAGCAGTAACCCGGGATCCTACGAGCAGTACTTC	CASSNPGSYEQYF
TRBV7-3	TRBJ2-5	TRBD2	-	TGTGCCAGCAGCTTATCCAGCGGGGGGAGCGAGACCCAGTACTTC	CASSLSSGGSETQYF
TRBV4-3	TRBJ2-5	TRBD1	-	TGCGCCAGCAGCCAGTACAGGGGCGCGAGTGAGACCCAGTACTTC	CASSQYRGASETQYF
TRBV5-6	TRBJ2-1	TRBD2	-	TGTGCCAGCAGCGACACCCGACTAGCGGGGGGGGTGGGGCAGTTCTTC	CASSDTRLAGGVGQFF
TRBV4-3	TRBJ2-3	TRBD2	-	TGCGCCAGCAGCCAAGATAGGCTAGCGGATAGCACAGATACGCAGTATTTT	CASSQDRLADSTDTQYF
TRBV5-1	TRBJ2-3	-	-	TGCGCCAGCAGCTTGGGTGGGACTCGGGATACGCAGTATTTT	CASSLGGTRDTQYF
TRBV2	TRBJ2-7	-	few	TGTGCCAGCAACGGTCACTCCTCCTACGAGCAGTACTTC	CASNGHSSYEQYF
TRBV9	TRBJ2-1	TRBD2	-	TGTGCCAGCAACCCGAGTTCAGCGGGGCACACTTACAATGAGCAGTTCTTC	CASNPSSAGHTYNEQFF
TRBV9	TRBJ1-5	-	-	TGTGCCAGCAGCCCCCGCCAGACAAAACAGCCCCAGCATTTT	CASSPRQTKQPQHF
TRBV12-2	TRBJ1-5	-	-	TGTGCAAGTCGCTTAGGAATGCGGGGGACCCGTAGACCAATTAGCAATCAGCCCCAGCATTTT	CASRLGMRGTRRPISNQPQHF
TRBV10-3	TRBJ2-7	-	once	TGTGCCATCAGTGAGGAGGACGGGGTCCTGTACTTC	CAISEEDGVLYF
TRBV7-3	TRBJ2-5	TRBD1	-	TGTGCCAGCAGCTTCGGGACAGGAGAGACCCAGTACTTC	CASSFGTGETQYF
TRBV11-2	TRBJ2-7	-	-	TGTGCCAGCAGCTTAGGCGGGGCGACCTACGAGCAGTACTTC	CASSLGGATYEQYF
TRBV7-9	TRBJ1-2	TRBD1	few	TGTGCCAGCAGCGCCCGGGACAGGGGTTTTGCTGGCTACACCTTC	CASSARDRGFAGYTF
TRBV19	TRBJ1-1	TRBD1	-	TGTGCCAGTAGTATCATGGACAGGGCCACTGAAGCTTTCTTT	CASSIMDRATEAFF
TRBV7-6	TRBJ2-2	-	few	TGTGCCAGCAGCTTACGTCAGGGTTGGACCGGGGAGCTGTTTTTT	CASSLRQGWTGELFF
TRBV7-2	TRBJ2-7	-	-	TGTGCCAGCAGCTTAGTTGGTGATCAGGTTTACGAGCAGTACTTC	CASSLVGDQVYEQYF